One sample yielded the 20 T cell receptor beta chains listed below, sequenced in a study of T cell changes during pregnancy in multiple sclerosis. Repertoires were generated with immunoSEQ multiplex PCR, while TCRdb's copy carries only in-frame clones and drops some. Of more than 40,000 clones listed, 90% are singletons. The source was peripheral blood, collected in the first trimester of pregnancy. The receptor source for this set is a female donor in good health, enrolled as a control in a pregnancy study.

V is TRBV5-1 and J is TRBJ2-1; TRBD1 might be the D (5 bases). CDR3 size: 13 residues. The V gene lost 1 base and the J gene lost 9 bases, with 11 bases spanning the gap. Per germline, CDR1 SGHRS and CDR2 YFSETQ. The CDR3 DNA follows: TGCGCCAGCAGCTTGACAGGCCTCGGTGAGCAGTTCTTC. Residues: CASSLTGLGEQFF.

This chain joins TRBV6-1 and TRBJ2-7; 8 bases fit TRBD1. CDR1 is MNHNS and CDR2 is SASEGT in the germline V gene. V lost 7 bases, J lost 7 bases, and 15 bases stayed unmatched. The CDR3 runs to 15 residues. Here the CDR3 reads CASTLQTGALREQYF. DNA for the CDR3: TGTGCCAGCACCCTACAGACAGGGGCCCTGCGGGAGCAGTACTTC.

The chain links TRBV2 to TRBJ2-5; the D gene is possibly TRBD2 (7 bases). Between the trimmed V and J ends, which lost 5 bases and 2 bases, there was a span of 18 bases. The CDR3 extends over 16 amino acids. Germline V CDR1 and CDR2: SNHLY, FYNNEI. Here the CDR3 DNA reads TGTGCCAGCAGTCCTCGGGGGGCTCTGTTACAAGAGACCCAGTACTTC. It specifies CASSPRGALLQETQYF.

This clone was seen only once. The CDR3 sequence is CAWSPHYAGGANTGELFF. The CDR3 nucleotides read TGTGCCTGGAGCCCCCATTATGCAGGGGGCGCGAACACCGGGGAGCTGTTTTTT. V and J are TRBV30 and TRBJ2-2, with 8 bases fitting TRBD1. The CDR3 extends over 18 amino acids. Germline assignment: CDR1 GTSNPN and CDR2 SVGIG (reference sequence). Trimming took 3 bases from V and 0 from J; bases not matched to a gene: 12.

This sequence joins TRBV9 and TRBJ2-1, with D possibly matching TRBD1 (6 bases). Germline V CDR1 and CDR2: SGDLS, YYNGEE. Trimming removed 4 bases at V and 2 bases at J, with 19 bases between. The CDR3 contains 17 residues. CDR3 region: CASSTQTGVGPYNEQFF. The CDR3 region has the DNA TGTGCCAGCAGCACCCAGACAGGCGTCGGCCCCTACAATGAGCAGTTCTTC.

The chain is built from TRBV9 and TRBJ1-1; 8 bases are shared with TRBD1. J lost 4 bases, V lost 0 bases, and 5 bases had no gene match. This CDR3 is built from 15 residues. Germline assignment: CDR1 SGDLS and CDR2 YYNGEE. CDR3 loop: CASSVGRGRITEAFF. The CDR3 bases are TGTGCCAGCAGCGTAGGCAGGGGGCGAATCACTGAAGCTTTCTTT.

The chain employs TRBV5-1 and TRBJ1-1; tentative D call: TRBD1 (6 bases). Per the germline V gene, CDR1 is SGHRS and CDR2 is YFSETQ. This CDR3 comprises 13 residues. Trimming left V 6 bases short and J 1 base short, with 10 bases between. The CDR3 bases are TGCGCCAGCACAGGGGTTGGGAACACTGAAGCTTTCTTT. Translation: CASTGVGNTEAFF.

V usage is TRBV6-4 and J usage is TRBJ2-4; TRBD1 aligns across 9 bases. V dropped 3 bases and J dropped 2; count of bases not matched to a gene: 5. Germline loops: CDR1 MRHNA, CDR2 SNTAGT. The CDR3 has 16 residues. CDR3 loop: CASSEQGALPKNIQYF. CDR3 nucleotides: TGTGCCAGCAGTGAACAGGGGGCTCTTCCCAAAAACATTCAGTACTTC.

The chain couples TRBV4-3 to TRBJ2-5; tentative D call: TRBD2 (7 bases). Germline-derived CDR1 and CDR2 are LGHNA and YSLEER. This CDR3 spans 16 amino acids. The V end lost 2 bases, the J end lost 5 bases, and 18 bases lay between the germline ends. As DNA, the CDR3 is TGCGCCAGCAGCCAACAGCCTCCACAGGGAGGGGAGACCCAGTACTTC. Amino acids: CASSQQPPQGGETQYF.

V is TRBV28 and J is TRBJ2-3, with D maybe TRBD1 (9 bases). Trimming cost V 3 bases and J 5 bases, with 24 bases left between them. Germline-derived CDR1 and CDR2 are MDHEN and SYDVKM. The CDR3 consists of 18 residues. The CDR3: CASSFPRTSSDRGDTQYF. Written as DNA, the CDR3 is TGTGCCAGCAGTTTCCCAAGGACTAGCTCGGACAGGGGAGATACGCAGTATTTT.

The rearrangement links TRBV28 to TRBJ2-2; TRBD2 matches 7 bases. The length of the CDR3 is 14 residues. CDR1 and CDR2 (germline): MDHEN, SYDVKM. Trimming removed 7 bases from V and 6 bases from J; junction bases left unmatched: 8. The CDR3 protein is CASTVGGKAGELFF. The CDR3, as DNA: TGTGCCAGCACCGTGGGGGGGAAGGCCGGGGAGCTGTTTTTT.

The chain uses TRBV18 and TRBJ2-3; D not resolved. V dropped 3 bases and J dropped 2 bases, with 12 bases sitting between them. The CDR3 runs to 15 residues. The germline CDR1 and CDR2 sequences are KGHSH and LQKENI. Written as DNA, the CDR3 is TGTGCCAGCTCACCGGGCTATTTGACCACAGATACGCAGTATTTT. It translates to CASSPGYLTTDTQYF.

The chain combines TRBV10-3 with TRBJ2-1, with TRBD2 identical over 12 bases. Germline loops: CDR1 ENHRY, CDR2 SYGVKD. With V trimmed by 6 bases and J by 5 bases, 14 bases remained unmatched. The CDR3 runs 18 residues. The CDR3: CAIRVTSGGQGENNEQFF. The CDR3 coding sequence is TGTGCCATCAGAGTGACTAGCGGGGGCCAGGGCGAAAACAATGAGCAGTTCTTC.

This chain uses TRBV6-5 with TRBJ2-6, with a tentative D call TRBD2 (6 bases). The germline V gene has CDR1 MNHEY and CDR2 SVGAGI. Trimming left V 2 bases short and J 3 bases short, with 8 bases between. The CDR3 totals 15 residues. CDR3 protein: CASSYGEVGANVLTF. CDR3 coding DNA: TGTGCCAGCAGTTACGGGGAGGTTGGGGCCAACGTCCTGACTTTC.

The CDR3: CASSNGRGGLRSYEQYF. The CDR3 nucleotides are TGCGCCAGCAGTAACGGGAGGGGGGGGCTGCGCTCCTACGAGCAGTACTTC. The gene calls are TRBV5-1 and TRBJ2-7, with 8 bases fitting TRBD2. V trimming: 5 bases; J trimming: 0 bases; junction bases outside the gene matches: 13. Looked up from germline, CDR1 is SGHRS and CDR2 is YFSETQ. The CDR3 has 17 residues. The variable domain in full, completed from reference TRBV5-1 and TRBJ2-7, reads KAGVTQTPRYLIKTRGQQVTLSCSPISGHRSVSWYQQTPGQGLQFLFEYFSETQRNKGNFPGRFSGRQFSNSRSEMNVSTLELGDSALYLCASSNGRGGLRSYEQYFGPGTRLTVT.

This chain connects TRBV29-1 to TRBJ1-2, with 9 bases lining up with TRBD1. CDR1 and CDR2 (germline): SQVTM, ANQGSEA. Trimming at V came to 6 bases and at J to 8 bases, leaving 13 bases not matched to a gene. The CDR3 is 14 amino acids. CDR3 in amino acids: CSVATGQGLGGYTF. In DNA, the CDR3 is TGCAGCGTCGCTACGGGACAGGGCCTTGGGGGCTACACCTTC.

The chain recombines TRBV2 with TRBJ2-4; 8 bases map to TRBD1. With V trimmed by 6 bases and J by 11 bases, 12 bases remained unmatched. The CDR3 runs 14 residues. Germline V gene lookup returns CDR1 SNHLY and CDR2 FYNNEI. In DNA, the CDR3 is TGTGCCAGCAGCCTTAGGACAGGGAGAGGCTTTCAGTACTTC. Amino acids: CASSLRTGRGFQYF.

The chain carries TRBV2 and TRBJ2-5, with 10 bases identical to TRBD2. The germline V gene has CDR1 SNHLY and CDR2 FYNNEI. V was clipped by 6 bases and J by 4 bases; unmatched bases: 5. The CDR3 length is 14 residues. The CDR3 DNA reads TGTGCCAGCAGGAAAGGACTAGCGGCAGAGACCCAGTACTTC. Its translation: CASRKGLAAETQYF.

V gene TRBV7-9 combines with J gene TRBJ2-3; TRBD2 aligns across 10 bases. The J segment lost 0 bases and the V segment lost 5 bases, leaving 14 bases of the junction unmatched. Germline V gene sequence: CDR1 SEHNR, CDR2 FQNEAQ (reference sequence). The CDR3 totals 19 residues. The CDR3 sequence is CASSPPGGTSDPSTDTQYF. The CDR3 coding sequence is TGTGCCAGCAGCCCACCAGGCGGGACTAGCGACCCTAGCACAGATACGCAGTATTTT. The full variable domain, in which reference TRBV7-9 and TRBJ2-3 provide the parts outside the CDR3, is DTGVSQNPRHKITKRGQNVTFRCDPISEHNRLYWYRQTLGQGPEFLTYFQNEAQLEKSRLLSDRFSAERPKGSFSTLEIQRTEQGDSAMYLCASSPPGGTSDPSTDTQYFGPGTRLTVL.

There are a few counts of this clone. CDR3 loop: CASSFVLGTGTDTQYF. Written as DNA, the CDR3 is TGTGCCAGCAGTTTTGTTTTGGGGACTGGCACAGATACGCAGTATTTT. The gene calls are TRBV28 and TRBJ2-3, with D tentatively TRBD2 (6 bases). This CDR3 spans 16 amino acids. V was shortened by 3 bases and J by 1 base, with 14 bases between the two germline ends. The V gene's germline CDR1 is MDHEN and CDR2 SYDVKM.